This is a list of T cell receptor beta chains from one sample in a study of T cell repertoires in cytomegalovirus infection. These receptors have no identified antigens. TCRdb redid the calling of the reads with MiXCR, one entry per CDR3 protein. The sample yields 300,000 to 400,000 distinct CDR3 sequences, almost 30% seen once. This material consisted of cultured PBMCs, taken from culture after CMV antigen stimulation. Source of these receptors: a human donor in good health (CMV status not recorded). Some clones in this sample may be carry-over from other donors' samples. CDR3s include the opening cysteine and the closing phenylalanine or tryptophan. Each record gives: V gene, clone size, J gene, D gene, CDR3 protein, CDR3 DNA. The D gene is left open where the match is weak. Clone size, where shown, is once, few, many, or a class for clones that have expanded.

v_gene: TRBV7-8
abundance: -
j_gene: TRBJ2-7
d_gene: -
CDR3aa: CASSLFHEQYF
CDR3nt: TGTGCCAGCAGCTTATTCCACGAGCAGTACTTC

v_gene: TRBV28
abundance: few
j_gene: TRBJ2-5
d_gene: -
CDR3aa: CASSPMREGRQETQYF
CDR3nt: TGTGCCAGCAGTCCTATGCGAGAGGGCCGCCAAGAGACCCAGTACTTC

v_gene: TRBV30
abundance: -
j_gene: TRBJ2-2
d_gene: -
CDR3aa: CAWSVQHTGELFF
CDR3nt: TGTGCCTGGAGTGTACAACACACCGGGGAGCTGTTTTTT

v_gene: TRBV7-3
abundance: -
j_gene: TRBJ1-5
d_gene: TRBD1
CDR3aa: CASRPFRGPGQPQHF
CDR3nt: TGTGCCAGCAGACCTTTCAGGGGGCCGGGGCAGCCCCAGCATTTT

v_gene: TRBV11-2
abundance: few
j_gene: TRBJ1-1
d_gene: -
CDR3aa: CASSVDLTMNTEAFF
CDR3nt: TGTGCCAGCAGCGTAGATCTGACAATGAACACTGAAGCTTTCTTT

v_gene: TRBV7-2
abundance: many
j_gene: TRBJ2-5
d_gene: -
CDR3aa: CASSFRQPQETQYF
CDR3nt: TGTGCCAGCAGCTTCCGACAGCCCCAAGAGACCCAGTACTTC

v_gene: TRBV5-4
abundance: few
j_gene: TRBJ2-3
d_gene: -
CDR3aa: CASSDYTADSGSTDTQYF
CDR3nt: TGTGCCAGCAGCGACTACACCGCGGACTCGGGTAGCACAGATACGCAGTATTTT

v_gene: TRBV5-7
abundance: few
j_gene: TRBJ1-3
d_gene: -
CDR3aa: CASRLDGPGNTIYF
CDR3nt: TGTGCCAGCAGACTGGACGGTCCTGGAAACACCATATATTTT

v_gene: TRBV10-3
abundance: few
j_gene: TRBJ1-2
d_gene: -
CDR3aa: CAISEEAGGYGYTF
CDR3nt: TGTGCCATCAGTGAGGAGGCTGGGGGGTATGGCTACACCTTC

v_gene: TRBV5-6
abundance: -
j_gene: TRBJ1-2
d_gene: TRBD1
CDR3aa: CASTLLDRDDYGYTF
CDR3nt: TGTGCCAGCACCTTGTTGGACAGGGATGACTATGGCTACACCTTC

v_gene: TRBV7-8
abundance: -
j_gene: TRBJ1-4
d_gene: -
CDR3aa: CASSLVQAVNEKLFF
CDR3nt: TGTGCCAGCAGCTTAGTCCAGGCAGTAAATGAAAAACTGTTTTTT

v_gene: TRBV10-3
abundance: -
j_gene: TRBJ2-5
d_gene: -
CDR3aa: CAISESHGGGRETQYF
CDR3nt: TGTGCCATCAGTGAGTCTCACGGAGGGGGGAGAGAGACCCAGTACTTC

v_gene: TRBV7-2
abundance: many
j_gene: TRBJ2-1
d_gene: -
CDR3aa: CASSHPDVYNEQFF
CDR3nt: TGTGCCAGCAGCCATCCGGACGTCTACAATGAGCAGTTCTTC

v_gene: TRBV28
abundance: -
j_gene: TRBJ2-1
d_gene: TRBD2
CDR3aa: CASRSSSGSSYNEQFF
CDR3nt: TGTGCCAGCAGATCCTCTAGCGGGAGTTCGTACAATGAGCAGTTCTTC

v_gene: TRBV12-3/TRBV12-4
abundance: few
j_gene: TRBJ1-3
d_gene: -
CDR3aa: CASRPDSSGNTIYF
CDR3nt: TGTGCCAGCAGGCCGGACAGCTCTGGAAACACCATATATTTT

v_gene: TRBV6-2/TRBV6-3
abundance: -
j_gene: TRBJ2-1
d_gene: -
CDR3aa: CASSYPAHEQFF
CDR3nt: TGTGCCAGCAGTTACCCCGCTCATGAGCAGTTCTTC

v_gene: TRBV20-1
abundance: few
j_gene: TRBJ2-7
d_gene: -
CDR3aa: CSASQGGYEQYF
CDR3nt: TGCAGTGCTAGCCAGGGGGGCTACGAGCAGTACTTC

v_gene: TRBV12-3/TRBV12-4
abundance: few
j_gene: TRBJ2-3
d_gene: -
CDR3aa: CASGVVTDTQYF
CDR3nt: TGTGCCAGCGGGGTTGTCACAGATACGCAGTATTTT

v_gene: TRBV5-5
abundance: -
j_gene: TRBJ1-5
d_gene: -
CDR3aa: CASSLRPDGSNQPQHF
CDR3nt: TGTGCCAGCAGCTTACGACCCGACGGTAGCAATCAGCCCCAGCATTTT

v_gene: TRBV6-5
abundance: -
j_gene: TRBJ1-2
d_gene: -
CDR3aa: CASSTRSGGDYGYTF
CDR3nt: TGTGCCAGCAGTACCCGTAGCGGGGGCGACTATGGCTACACCTTC

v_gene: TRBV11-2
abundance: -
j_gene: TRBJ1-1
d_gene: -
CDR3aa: CASSPWRPTTEAFF
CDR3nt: TGTGCCAGCAGCCCCTGGCGGCCGACCACTGAAGCTTTCTTT

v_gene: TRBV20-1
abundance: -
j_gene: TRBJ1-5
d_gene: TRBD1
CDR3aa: CSALGQGANGNQPQHF
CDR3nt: TGCAGTGCTCTGGGACAGGGGGCGAACGGCAACCAGCCCCAGCATTTT

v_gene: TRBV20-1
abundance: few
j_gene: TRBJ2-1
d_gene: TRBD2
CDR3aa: CSAVEVAGGQGEQFF
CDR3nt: TGCAGTGCAGTTGAGGTAGCGGGAGGGCAGGGTGAGCAGTTCTTC

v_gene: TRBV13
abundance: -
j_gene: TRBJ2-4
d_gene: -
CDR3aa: CASSFGHRVNIQYF
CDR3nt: TGTGCCAGCAGCTTCGGGCACAGGGTGAACATTCAGTACTTC

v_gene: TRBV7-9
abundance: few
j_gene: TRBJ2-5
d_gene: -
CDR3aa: CASSSEEGLGETQYF
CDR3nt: TGTGCCAGCAGCTCCGAAGAGGGCCTAGGGGAGACCCAGTACTTC

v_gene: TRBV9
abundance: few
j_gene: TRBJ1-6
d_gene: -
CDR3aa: CASSPRGGDNSPLHF
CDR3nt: TGTGCCAGCAGCCCCCGGGGGGGGGACAATTCACCCCTCCACTTT

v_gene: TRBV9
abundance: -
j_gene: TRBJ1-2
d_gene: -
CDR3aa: CASSVPGDPYGYTF
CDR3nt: TGTGCCAGCAGCGTACCGGGGGACCCCTATGGCTACACCTTC

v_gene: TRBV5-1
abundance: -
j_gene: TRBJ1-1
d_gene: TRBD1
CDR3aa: CASRGTGRQNTEAFF
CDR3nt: TGCGCCAGCAGGGGGACAGGGAGGCAAAACACTGAAGCTTTCTTT

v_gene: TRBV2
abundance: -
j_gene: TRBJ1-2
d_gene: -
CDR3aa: CATTEISYGYTF
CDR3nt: TGTGCCACCACCGAAATCAGCTATGGCTACACCTTC

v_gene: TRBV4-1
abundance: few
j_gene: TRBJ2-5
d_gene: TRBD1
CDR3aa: CASSQVYRRGREETQYF
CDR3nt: TGCGCCAGCAGCCAAGTTTACCGCAGGGGGCGTGAAGAGACCCAGTACTTC

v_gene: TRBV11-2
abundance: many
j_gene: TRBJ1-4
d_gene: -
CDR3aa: CASSSVRTASNEKLFF
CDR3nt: TGTGCCAGCAGCTCGGTTAGGACAGCCAGTAATGAAAAACTGTTTTTT

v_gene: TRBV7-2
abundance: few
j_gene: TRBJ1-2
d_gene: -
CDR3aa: CASSLGSAWYGYTF
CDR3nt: TGTGCCAGCAGCTTAGGCTCTGCCTGGTATGGCTACACCTTC

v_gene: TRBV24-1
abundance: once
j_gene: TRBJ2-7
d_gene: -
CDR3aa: CATSRGLSNSYEQYF
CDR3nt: TGTGCCACCAGCCGCGGTCTTAGCAACTCCTACGAGCAGTACTTC

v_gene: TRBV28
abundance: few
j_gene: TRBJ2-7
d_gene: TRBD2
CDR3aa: CASSRTSGGTYEQYF
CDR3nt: TGTGCCAGCAGCCGGACTAGCGGGGGTACCTACGAGCAGTACTTC

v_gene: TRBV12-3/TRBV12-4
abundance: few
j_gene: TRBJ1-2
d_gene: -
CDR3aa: CASSLTEKPHGYTF
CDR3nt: TGTGCCAGCAGTTTAACGGAGAAACCGCATGGCTACACCTTC

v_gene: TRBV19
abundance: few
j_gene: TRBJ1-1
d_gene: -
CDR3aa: CASSMGVFTEAFF
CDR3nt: TGTGCCAGTAGTATGGGGGTCTTCACTGAAGCTTTCTTT

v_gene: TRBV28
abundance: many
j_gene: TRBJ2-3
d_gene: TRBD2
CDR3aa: CASSSAFSVAGDTDTQYF
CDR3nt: TGTGCCAGCAGTTCCGCCTTTTCAGTAGCGGGGGACACAGATACGCAGTATTTT

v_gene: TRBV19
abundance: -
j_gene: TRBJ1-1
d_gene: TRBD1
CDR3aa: CASSIARQGNTEAFF
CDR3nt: TGTGCCAGTAGTATAGCACGACAGGGGAACACTGAAGCTTTCTTT

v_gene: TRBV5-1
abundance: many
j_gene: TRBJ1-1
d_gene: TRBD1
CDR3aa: CASSPGQGGHTEAFF
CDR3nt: TGCGCCAGCAGTCCCGGACAGGGAGGACACACTGAAGCTTTCTTT

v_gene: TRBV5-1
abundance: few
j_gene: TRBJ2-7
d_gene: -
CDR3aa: CASSLAPGATTYEQYF
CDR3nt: TGCGCCAGCAGCTTGGCCCCCGGGGCTACTACCTACGAGCAGTACTTC

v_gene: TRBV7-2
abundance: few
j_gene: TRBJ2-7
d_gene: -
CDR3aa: CASSSLEGNEQYF
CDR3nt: TGTGCCAGCAGCTCTCTGGAGGGCAACGAGCAGTACTTC

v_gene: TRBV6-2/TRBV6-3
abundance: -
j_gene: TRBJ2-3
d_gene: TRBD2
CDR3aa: CASTTERAAGGLTDTQYF
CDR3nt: TGTGCCAGCACCACAGAGAGAGCGGCGGGAGGTCTCACAGATACGCAGTATTTT

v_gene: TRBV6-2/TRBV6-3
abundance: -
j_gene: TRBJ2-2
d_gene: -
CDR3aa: CASSYGRVITGELFF
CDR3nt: TGTGCCAGCAGTTACGGGCGGGTGATCACCGGGGAGCTGTTTTTT